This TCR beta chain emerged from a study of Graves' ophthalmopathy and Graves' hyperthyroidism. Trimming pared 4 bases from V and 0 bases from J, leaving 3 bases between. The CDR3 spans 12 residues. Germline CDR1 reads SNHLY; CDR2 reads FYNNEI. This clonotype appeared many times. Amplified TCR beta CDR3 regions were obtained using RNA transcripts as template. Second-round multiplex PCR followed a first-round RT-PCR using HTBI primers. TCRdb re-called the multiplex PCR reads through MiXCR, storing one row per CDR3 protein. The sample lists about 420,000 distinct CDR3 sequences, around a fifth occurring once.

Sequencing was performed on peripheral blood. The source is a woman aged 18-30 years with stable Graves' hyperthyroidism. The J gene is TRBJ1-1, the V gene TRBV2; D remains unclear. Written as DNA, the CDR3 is TGTGCCAGCAGTGTTCTGAACACTGAAGCTTTCTTT. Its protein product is CASSVLNTEAFF. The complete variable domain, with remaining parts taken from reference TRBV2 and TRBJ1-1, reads EPEVTQTPSHQVTQMGQEVILRCVPISNHLYFYWYRQILGQKVEFLVSFYNNEISEKSEIFDDQFSVERPDGSNFTLKIRSTKLEDSAMYFCASSVLNTEAFFGQGTRLTVV.